This T cell receptor (beta chain) was captured by sequencing in a study of T cells in Graves' hyperthyroidism and ophthalmopathy. Amplification targeted TCR beta CDR3 regions from RNA transcripts. Carried out on the TCR CDR3, a first-round RT-PCR used the HTBI primer set. Each CDR3 protein gets one entry after TCRdb re-called the multiplex PCR reads with MiXCR. The table has approximately 250,000 distinct CDR3 sequences, around 24% seen once. Germline CDR1 MDHEN, CDR2 SYDVKM. The CDR3 is 16 amino acids. V gave up 3 bases and J gave up 1 base, with 15 bases separating them. Sample: blood. This chain joins TRBV28 and TRBJ2-5; possible D gene TRBD1, 6 bases. The clonotype originates from a middle-aged woman with Graves' ophthalmopathy. The CDR3 coding sequence is TGTGCCAGCAGTTTTTCGGGACAAAGCCTCCAAGAGACCCAGTACTTC. Protein sequence: CASSFSGQSLQETQYF.